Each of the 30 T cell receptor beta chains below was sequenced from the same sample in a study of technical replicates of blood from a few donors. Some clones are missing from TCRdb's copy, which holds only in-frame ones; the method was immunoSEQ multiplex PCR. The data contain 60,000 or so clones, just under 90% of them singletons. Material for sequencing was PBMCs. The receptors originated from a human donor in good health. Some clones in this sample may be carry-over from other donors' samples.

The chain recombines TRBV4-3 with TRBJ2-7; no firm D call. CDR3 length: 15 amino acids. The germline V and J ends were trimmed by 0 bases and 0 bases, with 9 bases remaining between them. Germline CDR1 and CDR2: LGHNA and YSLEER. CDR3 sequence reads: CASSQDPGSSYEQYF. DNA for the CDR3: TGCGCCAGCAGCCAAGATCCAGGCAGCTCCTACGAGCAGTACTTC.

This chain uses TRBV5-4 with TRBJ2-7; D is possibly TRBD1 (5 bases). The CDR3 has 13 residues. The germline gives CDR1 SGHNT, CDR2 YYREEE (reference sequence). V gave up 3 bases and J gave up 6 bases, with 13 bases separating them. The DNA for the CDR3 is TGTGCCAGCAGCTCCAACTTAGGGGTCGAGCAGTACTTC. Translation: CASSSNLGVEQYF.

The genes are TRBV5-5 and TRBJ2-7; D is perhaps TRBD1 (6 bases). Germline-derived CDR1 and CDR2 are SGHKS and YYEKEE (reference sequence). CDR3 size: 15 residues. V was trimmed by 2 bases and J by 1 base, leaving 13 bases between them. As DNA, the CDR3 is TGTGCCAGCAGCTTCTGGACAGATCCTTCCTACGAGCAGTACTTC. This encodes CASSFWTDPSYEQYF.

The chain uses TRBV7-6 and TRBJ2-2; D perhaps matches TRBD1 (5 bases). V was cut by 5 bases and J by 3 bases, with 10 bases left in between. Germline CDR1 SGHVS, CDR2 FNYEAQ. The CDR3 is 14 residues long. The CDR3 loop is CASSPDRYTGELFF. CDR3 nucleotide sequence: TGTGCCAGCAGCCCAGACAGATACACCGGGGAGCTGTTTTTT.

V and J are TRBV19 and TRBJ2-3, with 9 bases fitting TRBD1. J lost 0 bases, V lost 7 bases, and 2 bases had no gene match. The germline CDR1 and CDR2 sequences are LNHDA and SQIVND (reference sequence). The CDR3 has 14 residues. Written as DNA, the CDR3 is TGTGCCAGTAAGGACAGGGGTAGCACAGATACGCAGTATTTT. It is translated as CASKDRGSTDTQYF.

The CDR3 loop reads CASSYFREVREQYF. In DNA, the CDR3 is TGTGCCAGCAGTTACTTCAGGGAAGTCCGCGAGCAGTACTTC. The chain carries TRBV6-5 and TRBJ2-7, with D tentatively TRBD1 (5 bases). The V gene's germline CDR1 is MNHEY and CDR2 SVGAGI. Trimming left V 1 base short and J 6 bases short, with 13 bases between. There are 14 residues in the CDR3.

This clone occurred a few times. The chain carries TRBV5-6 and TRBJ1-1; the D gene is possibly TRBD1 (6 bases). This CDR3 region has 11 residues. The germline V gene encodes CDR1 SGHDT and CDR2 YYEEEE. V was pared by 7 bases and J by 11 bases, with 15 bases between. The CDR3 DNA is TGTGCCAGCTCGGGGGGCCCACGCGCTTTCTTT. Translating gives CASSGGPRAFF.

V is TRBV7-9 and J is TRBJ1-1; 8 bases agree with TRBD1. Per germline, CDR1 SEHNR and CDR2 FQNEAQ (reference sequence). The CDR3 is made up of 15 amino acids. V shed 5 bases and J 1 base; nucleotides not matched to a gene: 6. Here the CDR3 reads CASSPSDRANTEAFF. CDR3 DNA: TGTGCCAGCAGCCCGTCGGACAGGGCGAACACTGAAGCTTTCTTT.

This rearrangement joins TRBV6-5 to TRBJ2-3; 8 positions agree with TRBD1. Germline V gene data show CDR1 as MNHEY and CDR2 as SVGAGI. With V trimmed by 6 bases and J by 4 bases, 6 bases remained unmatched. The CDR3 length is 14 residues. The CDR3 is CASSPRGPSDTQYF. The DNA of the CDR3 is TGTGCCAGCAGCCCCAGGGGGCCGTCAGATACGCAGTATTTT.

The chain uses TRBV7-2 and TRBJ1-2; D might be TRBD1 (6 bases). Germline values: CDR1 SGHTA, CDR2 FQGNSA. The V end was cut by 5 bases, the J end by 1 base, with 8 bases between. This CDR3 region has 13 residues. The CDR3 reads CASSTDSNYGYTF. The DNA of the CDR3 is TGTGCCAGCAGCACGGACAGTAACTATGGCTACACCTTC.

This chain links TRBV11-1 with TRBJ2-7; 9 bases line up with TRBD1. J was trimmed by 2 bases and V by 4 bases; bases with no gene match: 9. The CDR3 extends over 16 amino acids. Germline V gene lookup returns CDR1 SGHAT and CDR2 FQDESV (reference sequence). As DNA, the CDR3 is TGTGCCAGCAGCTCTAATGGACAGGGGCGCCCCTACGAGCAGTACTTC. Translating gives CASSSNGQGRPYEQYF.

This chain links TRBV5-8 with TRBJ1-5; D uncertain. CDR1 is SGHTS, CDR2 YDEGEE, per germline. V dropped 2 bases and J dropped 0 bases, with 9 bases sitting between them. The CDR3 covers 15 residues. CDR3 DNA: TGTGCCAGCAGCTTTCGCGGGTATAGCAATCAGCCCCAGCATTTT. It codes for CASSFRGYSNQPQHF.

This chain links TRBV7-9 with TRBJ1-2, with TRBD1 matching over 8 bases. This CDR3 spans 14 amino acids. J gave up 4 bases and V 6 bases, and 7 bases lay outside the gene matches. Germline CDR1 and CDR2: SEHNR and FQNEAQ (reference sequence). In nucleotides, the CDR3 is TGTGCCAGCAGTTTGGACAGGGAGGGCTATGGCTACACCTTC. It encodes CASSLDREGYGYTF.

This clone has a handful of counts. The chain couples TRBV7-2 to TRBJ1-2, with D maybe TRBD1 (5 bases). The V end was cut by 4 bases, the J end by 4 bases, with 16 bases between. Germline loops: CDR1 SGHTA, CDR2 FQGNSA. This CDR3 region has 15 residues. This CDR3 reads CASSSPQTELYGYTF. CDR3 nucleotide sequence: TGTGCCAGCAGCTCCCCTCAGACAGAACTCTATGGCTACACCTTC.

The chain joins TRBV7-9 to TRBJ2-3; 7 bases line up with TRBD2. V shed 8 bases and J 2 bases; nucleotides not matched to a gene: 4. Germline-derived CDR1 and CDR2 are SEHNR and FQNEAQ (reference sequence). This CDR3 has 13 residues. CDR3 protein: CASGLGFTDTQYF. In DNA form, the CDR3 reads TGTGCCAGCGGACTAGGATTCACAGATACGCAGTATTTT.

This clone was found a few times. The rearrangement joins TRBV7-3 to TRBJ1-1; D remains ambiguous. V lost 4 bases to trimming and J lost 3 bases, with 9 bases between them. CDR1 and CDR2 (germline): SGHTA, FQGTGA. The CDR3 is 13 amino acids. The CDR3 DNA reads TGTGCCAGCAGCTATGATCCGGACACTGAAGCTTTCTTT. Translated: CASSYDPDTEAFF.

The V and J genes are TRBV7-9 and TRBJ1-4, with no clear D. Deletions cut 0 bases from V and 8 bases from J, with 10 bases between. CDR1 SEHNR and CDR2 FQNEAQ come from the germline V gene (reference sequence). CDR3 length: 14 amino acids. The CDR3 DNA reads TGTGCCAGCAGCTTAGCGCGGGTGGGAGAAAAACTGTTTTTT. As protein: CASSLARVGEKLFF.

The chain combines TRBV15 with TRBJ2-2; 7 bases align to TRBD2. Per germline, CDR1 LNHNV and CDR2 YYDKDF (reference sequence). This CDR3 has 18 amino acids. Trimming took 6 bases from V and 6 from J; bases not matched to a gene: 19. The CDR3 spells CATRTRGRGRARAGELFF. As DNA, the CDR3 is TGTGCCACCAGAACCCGCGGGCGCGGGAGAGCTAGGGCCGGGGAGCTGTTTTTT. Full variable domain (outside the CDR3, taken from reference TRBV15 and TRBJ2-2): DAMVIQNPRYQVTQFGKPVTLSCSQTLNHNVMYWYQQKSSQAPKLLFHYYDKDFNNEADTPDNFQSRRPNTSFCFLDIRSPGLGDTAMYLCATRTRGRGRARAGELFFGEGSRLTVL.

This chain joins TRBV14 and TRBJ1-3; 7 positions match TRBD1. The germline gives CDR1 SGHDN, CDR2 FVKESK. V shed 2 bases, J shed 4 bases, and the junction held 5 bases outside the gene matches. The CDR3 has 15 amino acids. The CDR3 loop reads CASSQTGTVGNTIYF. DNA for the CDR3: TGTGCCAGCAGCCAAACAGGGACAGTCGGAAACACCATATATTTT.

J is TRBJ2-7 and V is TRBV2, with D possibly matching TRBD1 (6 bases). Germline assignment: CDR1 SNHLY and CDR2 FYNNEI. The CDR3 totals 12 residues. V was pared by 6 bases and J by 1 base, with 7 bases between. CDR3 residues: CASSGQSYEQYF. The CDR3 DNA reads TGTGCCAGCAGCGGACAGTCCTACGAGCAGTACTTC. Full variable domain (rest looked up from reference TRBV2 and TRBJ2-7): EPEVTQTPSHQVTQMGQEVILRCVPISNHLYFYWYRQILGQKVEFLVSFYNNEISEKSEIFDDQFSVERPDGSNFTLKIRSTKLEDSAMYFCASSGQSYEQYFGPGTRLTVT.

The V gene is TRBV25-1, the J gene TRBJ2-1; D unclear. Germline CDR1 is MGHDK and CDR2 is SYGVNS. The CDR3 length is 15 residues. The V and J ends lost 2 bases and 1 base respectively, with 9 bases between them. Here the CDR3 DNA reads TGTGCCAGCAGTGAAGAAGAACTTTCCTACAATGAGCAGTTCTTC. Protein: CASSEEELSYNEQFF.

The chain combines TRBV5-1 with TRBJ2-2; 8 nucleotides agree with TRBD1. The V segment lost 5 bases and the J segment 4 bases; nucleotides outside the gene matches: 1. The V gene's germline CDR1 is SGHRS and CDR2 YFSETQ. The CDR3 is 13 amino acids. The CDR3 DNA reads TGCGCCAGCAGACAGGGGGGCACCGGGGAGCTGTTTTTT. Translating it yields CASRQGGTGELFF.

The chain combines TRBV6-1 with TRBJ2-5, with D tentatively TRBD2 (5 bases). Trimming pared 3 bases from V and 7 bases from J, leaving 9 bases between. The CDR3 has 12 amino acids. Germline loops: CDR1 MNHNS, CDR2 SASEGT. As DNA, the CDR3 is TGTGCCAGCAGTGACGGGGTGAGGACCCAGTACTTC. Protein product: CASSDGVRTQYF.

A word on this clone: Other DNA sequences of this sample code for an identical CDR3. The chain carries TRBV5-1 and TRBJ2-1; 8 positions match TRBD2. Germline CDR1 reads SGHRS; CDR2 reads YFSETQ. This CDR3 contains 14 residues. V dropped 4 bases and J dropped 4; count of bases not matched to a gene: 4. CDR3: CASSPSGGYNEQFF. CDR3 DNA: TGCGCCAGCAGCCCCAGCGGGGGTTACAATGAGCAGTTCTTC. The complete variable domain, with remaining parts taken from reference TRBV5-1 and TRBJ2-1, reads KAGVTQTPRYLIKTRGQQVTLSCSPISGHRSVSWYQQTPGQGLQFLFEYFSETQRNKGNFPGRFSGRQFSNSRSEMNVSTLELGDSALYLCASSPSGGYNEQFFGPGTRLTVL.

The CDR3, as DNA: TGCGCCAGCAGTGAGTCACGACAGGCCCGTTACACCTTC. This translates into CASSESRQARYTF. The chain uses TRBV10-2 and TRBJ1-2; weak D call: TRBD1 (6 bases). Per the germline V gene, CDR1 is WSHSY and CDR2 is SAAADI. CDR3 length: 13 amino acids. Deletions cut 0 bases from V and 11 bases from J, with 13 bases between.

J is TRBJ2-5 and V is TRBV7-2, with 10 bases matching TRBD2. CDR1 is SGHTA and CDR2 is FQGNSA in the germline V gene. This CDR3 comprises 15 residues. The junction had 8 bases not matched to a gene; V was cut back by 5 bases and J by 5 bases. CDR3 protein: CASSESGGAGETQYF. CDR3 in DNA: TGTGCCAGCAGCGAGAGCGGGGGGGCTGGGGAGACCCAGTACTTC.

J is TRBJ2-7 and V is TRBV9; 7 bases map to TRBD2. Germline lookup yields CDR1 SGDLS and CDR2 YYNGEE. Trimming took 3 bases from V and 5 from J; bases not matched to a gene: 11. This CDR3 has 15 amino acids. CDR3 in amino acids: CASSGLQAGPDEQYF. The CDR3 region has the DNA TGTGCCAGCAGCGGCCTACAAGCGGGACCGGACGAGCAGTACTTC.

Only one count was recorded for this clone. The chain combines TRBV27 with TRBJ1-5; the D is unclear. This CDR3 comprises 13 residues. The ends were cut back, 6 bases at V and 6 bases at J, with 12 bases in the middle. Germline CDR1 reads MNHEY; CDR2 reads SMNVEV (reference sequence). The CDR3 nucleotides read TGTGCCAGCAGATCCCCGGGTCCTCAGCCCCAGCATTTT. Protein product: CASRSPGPQPQHF.

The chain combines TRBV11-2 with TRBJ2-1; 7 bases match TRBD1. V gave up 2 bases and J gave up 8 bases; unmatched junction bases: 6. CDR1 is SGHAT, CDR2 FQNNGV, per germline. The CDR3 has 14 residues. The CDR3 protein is CASSLPQGRYEQFF. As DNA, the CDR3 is TGTGCCAGCAGCTTACCACAGGGGCGGTATGAGCAGTTCTTC.

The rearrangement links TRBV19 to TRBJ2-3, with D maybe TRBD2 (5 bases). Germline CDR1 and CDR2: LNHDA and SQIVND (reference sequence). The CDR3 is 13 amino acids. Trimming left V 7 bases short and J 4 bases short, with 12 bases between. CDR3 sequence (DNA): TGTGCCAGTAAGGGAGACTGGGCAGATACGCAGTATTTT. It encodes CASKGDWADTQYF.